This T cell receptor beta chain was documented in a study of T cells after yellow fever vaccination. Overall study context: Some fractions had low cell numbers, and these were prepared with SMART-Seq v4 Ultra Low Input.

Study outcomes and limitations: Clones that expanded after primary vaccination mostly reappeared after the booster (approximately 96% CD4, around 87% CD8). The secondary response showed a weaker magnitude and a faster peak, day 5 versus 15.

This clonotype has only a few counts. Its antigen is not known. Per germline, CDR1 SGDLS and CDR2 YYNGEE. V shed 3 bases and J shed 7 bases, with 7 bases lying between them. The CDR3 sequence is 12 residues long. Making TCR cDNA involved 5'RACE template switching, which added UMIs and a universal primer site. TCRdb redid the calling of the 5' RACE reads with MiXCR, one entry per CDR3 protein. This table has just under 600,000 distinct CDR3 sequences, 13% appearing once. The sample consisted of PBMCs, taken on the day of the yellow fever booster vaccination. The rearrangement joins TRBV9 to TRBJ2-2; D not resolved. The sequence was obtained from a man in his thirties or forties who received the YFV17D yellow fever vaccine. CDR3 amino acids: CASSEPGGELFF. Here the CDR3 DNA reads TGTGCCAGCAGCGAACCCGGCGGGGAGCTGTTTTTT.